The entry below describes one TCR beta chain. The antigen is unknown. These data originate in a study of response to subunit inactivated influenza vaccine. TCRdb reanalysed the RT-PCR reads using MiXCR and keeps one entry per CDR3 protein. The sample has about 240,000 distinct CDR3 sequences, less than 15% seen once. Study-level points and caveats: It was the authors' suggestion that each seasonal influenza vaccination recruits few new T cells.

The CDR3 length is 17 residues. Germline V gene data show CDR1 as DFQATT and CDR2 as SNEGSKA (reference sequence). After removal of 0 bases from V and 0 bases from J, the junction contained 5 bases not matched to a gene. The source of this sequence is a man aged 45-65 years who received an inactivated influenza vaccine. The rearrangement uses TRBV20-1 and TRBJ1-6; 7 bases align to TRBD1. Sequencing used non-naive T cells sorted from PBMCs, obtained roughly 2 weeks before vaccination. Here the CDR3 DNA reads TGCAGTGCTAGAGACAAGGGGGCTACCTCCTATAATTCACCCCTCCACTTT. As protein: CSARDKGATSYNSPLHF.